The 14 T cell receptor beta chains listed next were all sequenced from one sample in a study of control samples from healthy donors and cancer patients. The protocol was immunoSEQ multiplex PCR, while the TCRdb copy is restricted to in-frame clones and leaves out a portion. Seen here are fewer than 200,000 clones, over 85% observed once, and the top ten hold more than 1.2%. The sequenced material came from blood. The receptors originated from a man between 18 and 35 years old in good health.

This clone was detected once. In the same sample, other DNA sequences code for this CDR3. This chain uses TRBV3-1 (or the pseudogene TRBV3-2) with TRBJ1-5, with D uncertain. This CDR3 is 12 amino acids long. Trimming left V 1 base short and J 4 bases short, with 2 bases between. CDR1 is LGHDT, CDR2 YNNKEL, per germline (reference sequence). The CDR3 DNA follows: TGTGCCAGCAGCCAAGCGAATCAGCCCCAGCATTTT. The encoded protein is CASSQANQPQHF.

The genes are TRBV9 and TRBJ2-7, with 8 nucleotides matching TRBD1. The ends lost 3 bases at V and 3 bases at J; junction bases unmatched: 8. The CDR3 consists of 15 residues. Germline values: CDR1 SGDLS, CDR2 YYNGEE. CDR3 sequence: CASSASGTGNYEQYF. In DNA, the CDR3 is TGTGCCAGCAGCGCCTCCGGGACAGGAAACTACGAGCAGTACTTC. Filled out from reference TRBV9 and TRBJ2-7, the complete variable domain reads DSGVTQTPKHLITATGQRVTLRCSPRSGDLSVYWYQQSLDQGLQFLIQYYNGEERAKGNILERFSAQQFPDLHSELNLSSLELGDSALYFCASSASGTGNYEQYFGPGTRLTVT.

This chain uses TRBV2 with TRBJ1-1; TRBD1 is a possible D gene (6 bases). Germline lookup yields CDR1 SNHLY and CDR2 FYNNEI. V lost 3 bases to trimming and J lost 5 bases, with 13 bases between them. CDR3 size: 14 residues. The CDR3 is CASSENRVRTEAFF. The DNA for the CDR3 is TGTGCCAGCAGTGAGAACAGGGTGAGGACTGAAGCTTTCTTT.

The chain carries TRBV5-1 and TRBJ2-2; D may be TRBD1 (5 bases). Per the germline V gene, CDR1 is SGHRS and CDR2 is YFSETQ. Trimming stripped 4 bases from V and 6 bases from J, with 13 bases between. The CDR3 spans 14 residues. The chain's CDR3 is CASSILQDAGELFF. The DNA of the CDR3 is TGCGCCAGCAGCATACTACAGGACGCCGGGGAGCTGTTTTTT.

The chain is built from TRBV5-1 and TRBJ1-5; 8 nucleotides line up with TRBD1. Trimming cost V 2 bases and J 4 bases; bases outside gene matches: 5. The CDR3 is 15 residues long. Germline V gene lookup returns CDR1 SGHRS and CDR2 YFSETQ. The CDR3 is CASSFGTGTNQPQHF. DNA for the CDR3: TGCGCCAGCAGCTTTGGGACAGGAACTAATCAGCCCCAGCATTTT.

V gene TRBV19 combines with J gene TRBJ2-5, with D maybe TRBD2 (7 bases). The ends were cut back, 2 bases at V and 1 base at J, with 11 bases in the middle. Germline assignment: CDR1 LNHDA and CDR2 SQIVND (reference sequence). The length of the CDR3 is 15 residues. In nucleotides, the CDR3 is TGTGCCAGTAGTATATCGGGGGGCCCCCAAGAGACCCAGTACTTC. It translates to CASSISGGPQETQYF. Supplemented by reference TRBV19 and TRBJ2-5, the full variable domain reads DGGITQSPKYLFRKEGQNVTLSCEQNLNHDAMYWYRQDPGQGLRLIYYSQIVNDFQKGDIAEGYSVSREKKESFPLTVTSAQKNPTAFYLCASSISGGPQETQYFGPGTRLLVL.

The rearrangement joins TRBV27 to TRBJ2-7; 8 positions match TRBD1. CDR1 and CDR2 (germline): MNHEY, SMNVEV (reference sequence). V lost 7 bases to trimming and J lost 4 bases; unmatched junction nucleotides: 9. This CDR3 contains 14 residues. In DNA form, the CDR3 reads TGTGCCAGCAACCCTCCCGGGACAGGATACGAGCAGTACTTC. Protein sequence: CASNPPGTGYEQYF.

The chain carries TRBV28 and TRBJ2-7, with TRBD2 identical over 12 bases. Trimming took 6 bases from V and 0 from J; bases not matched to a gene: 18. The germline V gene encodes CDR1 MDHEN and CDR2 SYDVKM. This CDR3 spans 20 amino acids. The CDR3 loop reads CASSGGPTSGGRPTSYEQYF. In nucleotides, the CDR3 is TGTGCCAGCAGCGGGGGACCGACTAGCGGGGGTCGACCTACCTCCTACGAGCAGTACTTC. The whole variable domain, remainder taken from reference TRBV28 and TRBJ2-7, is DVKVTQSSRYLVKRTGEKVFLECVQDMDHENMFWYRQDPGLGLRLIYFSYDVKMKEKGDIPEGYSVSREKKERFSLILESASTNQTSMYLCASSGGPTSGGRPTSYEQYFGPGTRLTVT.

The chain combines TRBV19 with TRBJ1-5; maybe TRBD1 (6 bases). V lost 3 bases and J lost 0, with 12 bases in between. Per germline, CDR1 LNHDA and CDR2 SQIVND (reference sequence). The CDR3 runs to 16 residues. The CDR3 sequence is CASSMEGGYSNQPQHF. CDR3 coding DNA: TGTGCCAGTAGTATGGAAGGGGGGTATAGCAATCAGCCCCAGCATTTT.

The chain has TRBV18 and TRBJ1-4, with unresolved D. Trimming took 5 bases from V and 4 from J, leaving 14 bases between them. This CDR3 is 15 amino acids long. Looked up from germline, CDR1 is KGHSH and CDR2 is LQKENI. The CDR3 sequence: CASSAESGGNEKLFF. The CDR3 nucleotides are TGTGCCAGCTCAGCGGAGTCGGGCGGTAATGAAAAACTGTTTTTT.

The chain recombines TRBV5-1 with TRBJ2-7, with 11 bases aligning to TRBD1. Germline loops: CDR1 SGHRS, CDR2 YFSETQ. Trimming cost V 4 bases and J 2 bases; bases outside gene matches: 5. CDR3 length: 15 residues. The CDR3 DNA reads as TGCGCCAGCAGCGTCGGGACAGGGGGGGCCTACGAGCAGTACTTC. Protein sequence: CASSVGTGGAYEQYF. The variable domain in full, completed from reference TRBV5-1 and TRBJ2-7, reads KAGVTQTPRYLIKTRGQQVTLSCSPISGHRSVSWYQQTPGQGLQFLFEYFSETQRNKGNFPGRFSGRQFSNSRSEMNVSTLELGDSALYLCASSVGTGGAYEQYFGPGTRLTVT.

The chain couples TRBV28 to TRBJ1-3; D remains unclear. The CDR3 sequence is 15 residues long. V lost 4 bases and J 0 bases, leaving 10 bases between the germline ends. CDR1 is MDHEN and CDR2 is SYDVKM in the germline V gene. CDR3 nucleotides: TGTGCCAGCAGTTCCCCTGCTTTCTCTGGAAACACCATATATTTT. Its protein product is CASSSPAFSGNTIYF. Together with reference TRBV28 and TRBJ1-3, the CDR3 gives the full variable domain: DVKVTQSSRYLVKRTGEKVFLECVQDMDHENMFWYRQDPGLGLRLIYFSYDVKMKEKGDIPEGYSVSREKKERFSLILESASTNQTSMYLCASSSPAFSGNTIYFGEGSWLTVV.

The J gene is TRBJ2-2, the V gene TRBV2, with a possible D match to TRBD1 (6 bases). Trimming cost V 2 bases and J 7 bases, with 14 bases left between them. The CDR3 sequence is 15 residues long. The germline V gene has CDR1 SNHLY and CDR2 FYNNEI. The CDR3 loop is CASSESPTGGGELFF. The CDR3 DNA is TGTGCCAGCAGTGAAAGCCCGACAGGCGGCGGGGAGCTGTTTTTT. Looking up the rest from reference TRBV2 and TRBJ2-2 gives the full variable domain: EPEVTQTPSHQVTQMGQEVILRCVPISNHLYFYWYRQILGQKVEFLVSFYNNEISEKSEIFDDQFSVERPDGSNFTLKIRSTKLEDSAMYFCASSESPTGGGELFFGEGSRLTVL.

This chain connects TRBV13 to TRBJ2-2; 8 bases line up with TRBD2. The J segment lost 6 bases and the V segment lost 4 bases, leaving 10 bases of the junction unmatched. This CDR3 comprises 16 residues. Per the germline V gene, CDR1 is PRHDT and CDR2 is FYEKMQ (reference sequence). CDR3 sequence reads: CASSSQYGGAPGELFF. The CDR3 nucleotides are TGTGCCAGCAGCTCCCAATACGGGGGGGCTCCCGGGGAGCTGTTTTTT.